This T cell receptor (beta chain) comes out of a study of blood T cell repertoires in COVID-19. TCRdb's copy holds only in-frame clones and misses some; the assay was immunoSEQ multiplex PCR. The sample lists 250,000 to 300,000 clones, roughly 86% occurring once. The germline gives CDR1 KGHDR, CDR2 SFDVKD. Trimming cost V 3 bases and J 6 bases; bases outside gene matches: 6. The CDR3 extends over 15 amino acids. This sequence joins TRBV24-1 and TRBJ2-1; 8 positions agree with TRBD2. The TCR comes from a woman between 45 and 65 years old who had been exposed to COVID-19. The sample comprised PBMCs or T cells enriched from blood (not recorded which). In DNA form, the CDR3 reads TGTGCCACCAGTGATGCGGGGGGCCTTACCAATGAGCAGTTCTTC. Encoded protein: CATSDAGGLTNEQFF.